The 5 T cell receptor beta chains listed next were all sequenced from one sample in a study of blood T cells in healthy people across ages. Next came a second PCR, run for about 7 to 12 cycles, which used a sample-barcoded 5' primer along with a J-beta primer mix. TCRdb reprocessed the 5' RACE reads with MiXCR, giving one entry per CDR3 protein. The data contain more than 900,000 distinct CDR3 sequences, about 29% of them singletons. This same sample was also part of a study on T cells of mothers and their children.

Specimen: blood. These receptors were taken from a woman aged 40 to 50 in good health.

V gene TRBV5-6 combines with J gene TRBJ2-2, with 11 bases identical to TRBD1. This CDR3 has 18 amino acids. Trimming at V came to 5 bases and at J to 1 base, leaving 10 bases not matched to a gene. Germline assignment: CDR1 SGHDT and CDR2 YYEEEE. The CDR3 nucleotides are TGTGCCAGCAGTCTGGCCGGACAGGGGGCATTGAACACCGGGGAGCTGTTTTTT. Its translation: CASSLAGQGALNTGELFF.

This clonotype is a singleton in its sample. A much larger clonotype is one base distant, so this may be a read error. The CDR3: CACSQIRTGEQYF. In DNA, the CDR3 is TGCGCCTGCAGCCAAATCAGGACCGGCGAGCAGTACTTC. This chain joins TRBV4-3 and TRBJ2-5; unclear D gene. Matching the DNA end better, TRBJ2-7 makes the J call doubtful. CDR3 length: 13 residues. Germline V gives CDR1 LGHNA, CDR2 YSLEER.

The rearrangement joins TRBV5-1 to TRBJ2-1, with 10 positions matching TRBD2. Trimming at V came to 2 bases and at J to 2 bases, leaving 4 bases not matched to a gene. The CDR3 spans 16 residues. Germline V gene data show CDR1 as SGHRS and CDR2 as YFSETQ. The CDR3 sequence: CASSFLSGGAYNEQFF. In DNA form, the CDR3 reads TGCGCCAGCAGCTTCCTGAGCGGGGGGGCCTACAATGAGCAGTTCTTC. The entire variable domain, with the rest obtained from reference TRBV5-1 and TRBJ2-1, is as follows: KAGVTQTPRYLIKTRGQQVTLSCSPISGHRSVSWYQQTPGQGLQFLFEYFSETQRNKGNFPGRFSGRQFSNSRSEMNVSTLELGDSALYLCASSFLSGGAYNEQFFGPGTRLTVL.

This CDR3 is CAISDFLNRDSNQPQHF. DNA for the CDR3: TGTGCCATCAGTGATTTTCTAAATAGGGATAGCAATCAGCCCCAGCATTTT. The chain combines TRBV10-3 with TRBJ1-5; no reliable D call. Germline loops: CDR1 ENHRY, CDR2 SYGVKD. Trimming left V 3 bases short and J 0 bases short, with 15 bases between. The CDR3 sequence is 17 residues long.

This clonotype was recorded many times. The CDR3 nucleotides are TGTGCCAGCAGTCCCCCCGCGGGGCGTTCCTACGAGCAGTACTTC. Its translation is CASSPPAGRSYEQYF. The V and J genes are TRBV27 and TRBJ2-7, with a possible D match to TRBD2 (6 bases). Germline V gene sequence: CDR1 MNHEY, CDR2 SMNVEV (reference sequence). This CDR3 contains 15 residues. Between the trimmed V and J ends, which lost 5 bases and 1 base, there was a span of 15 bases.